This T cell receptor beta chain was identified during a study of cytomegalovirus exposure and HLA in healthy donors. Donors likely had unrecorded immune exposures despite being nominally healthy when sampled. The ends were cut back, 5 bases at V and 6 bases at J, with 17 bases in the middle. Germline lookup yields CDR1 SGHVS and CDR2 FQNEAQ. There are 15 residues in the CDR3. Use of 60 Vbeta and 13 Jbeta primers characterized the PCR. Only in-frame clones appear in the TCRdb table, and some are missing; sequencing was by immunoSEQ multiplex PCR. Among some 120,000 clones, roughly 85% were seen once, and the ten largest hold about 3.9%.

The sequence was obtained from a woman in her forties in good health and CMV-seropositive. The sample was PBMCs. The V and J genes are TRBV7-8 and TRBJ2-1, with a possible D match to TRBD2 (7 bases). The CDR3 is CASSPRGARVNEQFF. The CDR3 nucleotides read TGTGCCAGCAGCCCCCGGGGGGCGAGGGTCAATGAGCAGTTCTTC.